This passage covers 19 T cell receptor beta chains from one sample sequenced in a study of cytomegalovirus exposure and HLA in healthy donors. TCRdb's table, derived via immunoSEQ multiplex PCR, lists solely in-frame clones and lacks some. The sample lists roughly 150,000 clones, under 90% occurring once. Sample: PBMCs. Every receptor here comes from a young man in good health and CMV-seropositive.

V gene TRBV5-1 combines with J gene TRBJ1-2; D is possibly TRBD1 (6 bases). In germline, CDR1 is SGHRS, CDR2 YFSETQ. The V end lost 1 base, the J end lost 5 bases, and 15 bases lay between the germline ends. The CDR3 covers 15 residues. CDR3: CASSLTDSGIYGYTF. The CDR3 bases are TGCGCCAGCAGCTTGACGGACAGTGGAATTTATGGCTACACCTTC.

The rearrangement links TRBV5-1 to TRBJ2-5; D is unclear. Trimming cost V 3 bases and J 3 bases, with 9 bases left between them. This CDR3 contains 13 residues. In germline, CDR1 is SGHRS, CDR2 YFSETQ. CDR3 in amino acids: CASSSNVKETQYF. Written as DNA, the CDR3 is TGCGCCAGCAGCTCTAATGTCAAAGAGACCCAGTACTTC.

Only one count was recorded for this clone. The J gene is TRBJ2-4, the V gene TRBV11-3; D is unclear. The ends were cut back, 5 bases at V and 9 bases at J, with 17 bases in the middle. Germline V gives CDR1 SGHNT, CDR2 YENEEA. The CDR3 totals 14 residues. The CDR3 loop reads CASSVTRSNPIQYF. The CDR3 nucleotides are TGTGCCAGCAGCGTCACCCGGAGTAATCCCATTCAGTACTTC.

As DNA, the CDR3 is TGTGCCAGCGGCCGGGGATACGAGCAGTACTTC. This gives the protein CASGRGYEQYF. The genes are TRBV25-1 and TRBJ2-7; TRBD2 is a possible D gene (5 bases). Germline CDR1 and CDR2: MGHDK and SYGVNS. CDR3 size: 11 residues. The V gene lost 8 bases and the J gene lost 4 bases, with 9 bases spanning the gap.

In this sample, this clone turned up once. The chain joins TRBV7-3 to TRBJ2-1; 9 nucleotides align to TRBD2. The CDR3 sequence is 19 residues long. Trimming removed 5 bases from V and 4 bases from J; junction bases left unmatched: 18. Germline V gene lookup returns CDR1 SGHTA and CDR2 FQGTGA. The CDR3 sequence is CASSLLPGLASYGYNEQFF. The CDR3 DNA reads as TGTGCCAGCAGCCTACTTCCGGGACTAGCATCATACGGATACAATGAGCAGTTCTTC.

This chain joins TRBV19 and TRBJ2-3; TRBD2 matches at 7 bases. V was clipped by 4 bases and J by 0 bases; unmatched bases: 7. The length of the CDR3 is 16 residues. Per the germline V gene, CDR1 is LNHDA and CDR2 is SQIVND (reference sequence). CDR3 sequence (DNA): TGTGCCAGTAGTACGGGGGACTACTATAGCACAGATACGCAGTATTTT. Translation gives CASSTGDYYSTDTQYF.

A note on this clone: Likely a read error: the CDR3 ends without its conserved phenylalanine or tryptophan. The DNA is left out, because the CDR3 cannot be placed on it with certainty; the CDR3 is given as TCRdb lists it. V and J are TRBV6-1 and TRBJ2-7; the table's D call of TRBD2 was not tested on the DNA. CDR1 is MNHNS, CDR2 SASEGT, per germline. The CDR3 numbers 12 amino acids, ends counted. CDR3 residues: CASTTGGASGSL.

V gene TRBV5-1 combines with J gene TRBJ1-1, with 10 bases aligning to TRBD1. Germline CDR1 SGHRS, CDR2 YFSETQ. Trimming took 3 bases from V and 4 from J; bases not matched to a gene: 6. This CDR3 is built from 15 residues. CDR3 protein: CASSSPTGGVTEAFF. DNA of the CDR3: TGCGCCAGCAGCTCGCCGACAGGGGGCGTCACTGAAGCTTTCTTT.

This sequence joins TRBV5-6 and TRBJ2-3; TRBD1 matches at 8 bases. Germline CDR1 SGHDT, CDR2 YYEEEE. J was trimmed by 2 bases and V by 1 base; bases with no gene match: 3. The CDR3 sequence is 15 residues long. DNA for the CDR3: TGTGCCAGCAGCTTGATGGACAGGGACACAGATACGCAGTATTTT. Amino acid sequence: CASSLMDRDTDTQYF.

The chain employs TRBV6-1 and TRBJ1-4, with D perhaps matching TRBD1 (6 bases). The CDR3 runs to 15 residues. Trimming pared 6 bases from V and 8 bases from J, leaving 19 bases between. Germline V gives CDR1 MNHNS, CDR2 SASEGT. Here the CDR3 reads CASRELNRVGEKLFF. CDR3 in DNA: TGTGCCAGCAGAGAACTTAACAGGGTTGGGGAAAAACTGTTTTTT.

The rearrangement links TRBV6-6 to TRBJ2-2; maybe TRBD2 (6 bases). The V gene's germline CDR1 is MNHNY and CDR2 SVGAGI (reference sequence). V lost 10 bases, J lost 5 bases, and 14 bases lay in between. The CDR3 sequence is 13 residues long. CDR3 sequence (DNA): TGTGCCATCAAGACGGGAGAAACCGGGGAGCTGTTTTTT. It yields the protein CAIKTGETGELFF.

The chain employs TRBV5-5 and TRBJ1-5; 7 nucleotides line up with TRBD1. From germline, CDR1 is SGHKS and CDR2 YYEKEE (reference sequence). This CDR3 region has 15 residues. Germline trimming cut 1 base from V and 7 bases from J; bases unmatched to any gene: 8. The CDR3, as DNA: TGTGCCAGCAGCTTGCAAGGGGGCGAAAGGCAGCCCCAGCATTTT. Amino acids: CASSLQGGERQPQHF.

This chain connects TRBV11-2 to TRBJ2-7; TRBD1 matches 7 bases. CDR3 size: 15 residues. CDR1 and CDR2 (germline): SGHAT, FQNNGV. Unmatched junction bases numbered 12, after V lost 1 base and J lost 9 bases. The CDR3 sequence is CASSLVGDSPTGQYF. The CDR3 DNA follows: TGTGCCAGCAGCTTAGTAGGGGACAGCCCTACTGGGCAGTACTTC.

This chain joins TRBV4-2 and TRBJ2-5; no reliable D call. Trimming left V 5 bases short and J 5 bases short, with 12 bases between. The CDR3 spans 13 residues. The germline gives CDR1 LGHNA, CDR2 YNFKEQ. CDR3 sequence reads: CASSYSHGETQYF. CDR3 DNA: TGTGCCAGCAGCTACTCACACGGGGAGACCCAGTACTTC.

The chain carries TRBV30 and TRBJ2-7; possible D gene TRBD2, 5 bases. Germline CDR1 is GTSNPN and CDR2 is SVGIG (reference sequence). V lost 1 base and J 7 bases, leaving 14 bases between the germline ends. There are 13 residues in the CDR3. The CDR3 loop reads CAWSGGYPGEQYF. The CDR3 bases are TGTGCCTGGAGTGGTGGGTATCCGGGGGAGCAGTACTTC.

This chain uses TRBV7-8 with TRBJ1-2; no firm D call. The CDR3 is made up of 14 amino acids. Germline V gene lookup returns CDR1 SGHVS and CDR2 FQNEAQ. V lost 4 bases, J lost 6 bases, and 15 bases lay in between. CDR3 region: CASSSRDGGDGYTF. The CDR3 DNA reads TGTGCCAGCAGCTCCCGCGACGGCGGGGATGGCTACACCTTC.

This clone was observed once. This chain connects TRBV5-1 to TRBJ1-1; D possibly corresponds to TRBD1 (5 bases). Germline CDR1 reads SGHRS; CDR2 reads YFSETQ. This CDR3 is 15 amino acids long. V was clipped by 0 bases and J by 0 bases, with 9 bases between them. Here the CDR3 DNA reads TGCGCCAGCAGCTTGGACTCAGGGATGAACACTGAAGCTTTCTTT. As protein: CASSLDSGMNTEAFF.

V gene TRBV11-3 combines with J gene TRBJ2-1; no clear D gene. Between the trimmed V and J ends, which lost 8 bases and 0 bases, there was a span of 8 bases. This CDR3 is built from 13 residues. Germline loops: CDR1 SGHNT, CDR2 YENEEA. CDR3 in DNA: TGTGCCAGCCGACTTTCCTCCTACAATGAGCAGTTCTTC. This gives the protein CASRLSSYNEQFF.

This chain joins TRBV19 and TRBJ2-3; 7 positions match TRBD2. The CDR3 is 13 amino acids. Germline CDR1 reads LNHDA; CDR2 reads SQIVND (reference sequence). Germline trimming cut 5 bases from V and 4 bases from J; bases unmatched to any gene: 3. CDR3 sequence reads: CASSWEGPDTQYF. CDR3 nucleotide sequence: TGTGCCAGTAGTTGGGAGGGGCCAGATACGCAGTATTTT.